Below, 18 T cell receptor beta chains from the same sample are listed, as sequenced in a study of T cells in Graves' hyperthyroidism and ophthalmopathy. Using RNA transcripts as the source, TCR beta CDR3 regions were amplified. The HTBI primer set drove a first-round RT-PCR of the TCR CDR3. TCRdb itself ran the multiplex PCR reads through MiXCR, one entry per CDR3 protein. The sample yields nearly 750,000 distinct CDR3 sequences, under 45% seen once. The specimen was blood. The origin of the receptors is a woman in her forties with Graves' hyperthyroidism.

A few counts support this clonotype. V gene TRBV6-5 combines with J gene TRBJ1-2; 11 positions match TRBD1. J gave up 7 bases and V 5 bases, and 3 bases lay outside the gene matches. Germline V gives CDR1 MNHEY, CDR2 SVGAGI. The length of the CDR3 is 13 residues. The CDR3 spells CASSEGQGGGYTF. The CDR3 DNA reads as TGTGCCAGCAGTGAGGGACAGGGGGGTGGCTACACCTTC.

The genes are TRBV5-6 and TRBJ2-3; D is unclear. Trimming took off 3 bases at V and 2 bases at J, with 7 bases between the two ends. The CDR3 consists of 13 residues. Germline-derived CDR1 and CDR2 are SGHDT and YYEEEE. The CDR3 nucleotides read TGTGCCAGCAGCTATTACAACACAGATACGCAGTATTTT. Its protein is CASSYYNTDTQYF.

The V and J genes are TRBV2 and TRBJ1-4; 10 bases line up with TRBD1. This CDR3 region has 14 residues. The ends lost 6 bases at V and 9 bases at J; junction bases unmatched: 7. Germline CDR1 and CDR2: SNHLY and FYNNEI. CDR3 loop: CASSEGTGEQKLFF. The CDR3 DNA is TGTGCCAGCAGCGAGGGGACAGGGGAACAAAAACTGTTTTTT.

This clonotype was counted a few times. CDR3 amino acids: CASSLVEHQETQYF. CDR3 sequence (DNA): TGTGCCAGCAGTTTAGTGGAGCACCAAGAGACCCAGTACTTC. The rearrangement links TRBV12-3 or TRBV12-4 to TRBJ2-5; the D is unclear. The CDR3 sequence is 14 residues long. Between the trimmed V and J ends, which lost 1 base and 0 bases, there was a span of 6 bases.

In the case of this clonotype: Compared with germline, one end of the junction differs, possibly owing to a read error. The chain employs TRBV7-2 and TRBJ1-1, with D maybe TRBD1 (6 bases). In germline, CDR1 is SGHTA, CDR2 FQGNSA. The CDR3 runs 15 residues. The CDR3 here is CASSHGGGLNTEAFF. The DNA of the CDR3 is TGCGCCAGCAGCCATGGGGGGGGGCTGAACACTGAAGCTTTCTTT.

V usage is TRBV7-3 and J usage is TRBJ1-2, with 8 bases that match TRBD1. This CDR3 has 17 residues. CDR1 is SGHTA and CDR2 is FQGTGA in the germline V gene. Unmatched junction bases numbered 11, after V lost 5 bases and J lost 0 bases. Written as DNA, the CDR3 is TGTGCCAGCAGCCCCAAGGGGGACAGGCTTTCTAACTATGGCTACACCTTC. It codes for CASSPKGDRLSNYGYTF.

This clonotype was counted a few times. CDR3: CASSYSGLAGMETQYF. The CDR3 nucleotides read TGTGCCAGCAGTTACTCGGGACTAGCGGGGATGGAGACCCAGTACTTC. The rearrangement joins TRBV6-5 to TRBJ2-5; 13 bases align to TRBD2. Germline lookup yields CDR1 MNHEY and CDR2 SVGAGI. V trimming: 0 bases; J trimming: 5 bases; junction bases outside the gene matches: 3. This CDR3 has 16 residues.

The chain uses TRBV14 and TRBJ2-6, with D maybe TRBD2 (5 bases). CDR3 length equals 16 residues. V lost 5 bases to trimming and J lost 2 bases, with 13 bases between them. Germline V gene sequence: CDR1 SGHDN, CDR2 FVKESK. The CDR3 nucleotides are TGTGCCAGCAGCGGACGGACTGCCCCTGGGGCCAACGTCCTGACTTTC. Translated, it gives CASSGRTAPGANVLTF.

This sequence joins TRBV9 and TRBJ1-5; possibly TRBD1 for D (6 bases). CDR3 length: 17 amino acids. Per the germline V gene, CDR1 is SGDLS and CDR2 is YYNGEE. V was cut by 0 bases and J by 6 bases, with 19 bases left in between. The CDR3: CASSVEGTGGPSQPQHF. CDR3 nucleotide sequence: TGTGCCAGCAGCGTAGAGGGGACGGGGGGGCCAAGTCAGCCCCAGCATTTT.

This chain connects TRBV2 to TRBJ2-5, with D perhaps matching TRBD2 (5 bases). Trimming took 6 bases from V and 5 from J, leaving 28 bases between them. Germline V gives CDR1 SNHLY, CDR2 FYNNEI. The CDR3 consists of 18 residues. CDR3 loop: CASSADGKRSNTGETQYF. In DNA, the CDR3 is TGTGCCAGCAGCGCCGACGGGAAGCGGTCGAACACCGGGGAGACCCAGTACTTC.

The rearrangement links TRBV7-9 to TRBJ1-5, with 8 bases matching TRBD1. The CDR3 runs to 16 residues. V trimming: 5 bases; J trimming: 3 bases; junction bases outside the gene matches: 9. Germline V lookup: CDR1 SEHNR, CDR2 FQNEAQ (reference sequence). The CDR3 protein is CASSPGWTGYNQPQHF. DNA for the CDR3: TGTGCCAGCAGCCCCGGTTGGACAGGGTACAATCAGCCCCAGCATTTT.

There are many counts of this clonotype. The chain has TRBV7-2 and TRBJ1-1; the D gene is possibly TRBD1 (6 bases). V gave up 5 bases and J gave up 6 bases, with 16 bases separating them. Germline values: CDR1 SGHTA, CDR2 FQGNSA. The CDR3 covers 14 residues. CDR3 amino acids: CASSVQGLLPEAFF. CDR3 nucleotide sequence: TGTGCCAGCAGCGTCCAGGGGTTGCTCCCTGAAGCTTTCTTT.

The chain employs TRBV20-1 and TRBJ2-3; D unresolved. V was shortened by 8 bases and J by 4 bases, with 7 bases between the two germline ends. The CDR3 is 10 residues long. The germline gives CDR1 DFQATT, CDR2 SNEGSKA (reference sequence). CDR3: CSTAADTQYF. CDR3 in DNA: TGCAGTACGGCGGCAGATACGCAGTATTTT.

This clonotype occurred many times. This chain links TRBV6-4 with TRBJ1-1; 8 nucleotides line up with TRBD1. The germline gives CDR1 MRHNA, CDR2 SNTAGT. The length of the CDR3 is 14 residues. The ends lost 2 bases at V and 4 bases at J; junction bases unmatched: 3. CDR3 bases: TGTGCCAGCAGTGACAACGACAGGGGCACTGAAGCTTTCTTT. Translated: CASSDNDRGTEAFF.

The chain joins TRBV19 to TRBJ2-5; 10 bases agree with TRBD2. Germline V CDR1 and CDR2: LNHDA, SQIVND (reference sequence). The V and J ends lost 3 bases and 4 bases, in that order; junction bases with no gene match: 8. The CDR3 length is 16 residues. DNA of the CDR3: TGTGCCAGTAGTATGGGCAGCGGGGGGGCCCGAGAGACCCAGTACTTC. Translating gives CASSMGSGGARETQYF.

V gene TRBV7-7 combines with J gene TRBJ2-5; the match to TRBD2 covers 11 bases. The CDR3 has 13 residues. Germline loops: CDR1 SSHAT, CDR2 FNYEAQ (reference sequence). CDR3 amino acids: CASGGARGETQYF. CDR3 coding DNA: TGTGCTAGCGGGGGGGCCCGGGGAGAGACCCAGTACTTC. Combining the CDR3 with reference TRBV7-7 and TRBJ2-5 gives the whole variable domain GAGVSQSPRYKVTKRGQDVTLRCDPISSHATLYWYQQALGQGPEFLTYFNYEAQPDKSGLPSDRFSAERPEGSISTLTIQRTEQRDSAMYRCASGGARGETQYFGPGTRLLVL.

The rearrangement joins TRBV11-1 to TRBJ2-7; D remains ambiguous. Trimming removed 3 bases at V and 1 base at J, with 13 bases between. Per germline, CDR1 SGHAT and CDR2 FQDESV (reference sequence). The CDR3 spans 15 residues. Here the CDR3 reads CASSLDGMVSYEQYF. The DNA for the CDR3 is TGTGCCAGCAGCTTGGACGGTATGGTGTCCTACGAGCAGTACTTC. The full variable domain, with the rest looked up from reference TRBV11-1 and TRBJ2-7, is EAEVAQSPRYKITEKSQAVAFWCDPISGHATLYWYRQILGQGPELLVQFQDESVVDDSQLPKDRFSAERLKGVDSTLKIQPAELGDSAMYLCASSLDGMVSYEQYFGPGTRLTVT.

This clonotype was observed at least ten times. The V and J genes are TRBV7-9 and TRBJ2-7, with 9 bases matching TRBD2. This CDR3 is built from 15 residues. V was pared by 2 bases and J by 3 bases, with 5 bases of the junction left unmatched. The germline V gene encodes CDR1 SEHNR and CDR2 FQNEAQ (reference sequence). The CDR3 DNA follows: TGTGCCAGCAGCTTAAGTAGCGGGAGAAACTACGAGCAGTACTTC. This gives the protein CASSLSSGRNYEQYF.